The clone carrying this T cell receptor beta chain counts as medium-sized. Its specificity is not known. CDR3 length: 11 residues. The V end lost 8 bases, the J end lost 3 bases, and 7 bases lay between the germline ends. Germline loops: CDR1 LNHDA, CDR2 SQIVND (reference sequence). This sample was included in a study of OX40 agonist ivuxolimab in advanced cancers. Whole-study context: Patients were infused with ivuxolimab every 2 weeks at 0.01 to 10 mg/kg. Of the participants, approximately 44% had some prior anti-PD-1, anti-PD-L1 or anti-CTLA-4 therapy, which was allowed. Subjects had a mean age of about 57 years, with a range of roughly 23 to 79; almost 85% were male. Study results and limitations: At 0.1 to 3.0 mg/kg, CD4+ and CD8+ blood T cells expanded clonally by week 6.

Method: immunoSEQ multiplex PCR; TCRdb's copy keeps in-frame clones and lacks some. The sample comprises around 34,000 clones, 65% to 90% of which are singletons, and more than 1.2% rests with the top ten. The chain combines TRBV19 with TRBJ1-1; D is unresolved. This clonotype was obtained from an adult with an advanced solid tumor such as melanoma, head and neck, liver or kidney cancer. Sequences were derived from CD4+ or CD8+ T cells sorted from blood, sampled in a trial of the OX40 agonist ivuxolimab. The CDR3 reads CASLRHTEAFF. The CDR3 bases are TGTGCCAGTCTTAGGCACACTGAAGCTTTCTTT.